The rows below give T cell receptor beta chains drawn from one sample of a study of TIL therapy for anti-PD-1-resistant metastatic lung cancer. Produced via immunoSEQ multiplex PCR; TCRdb's table is partial and in-frame only. This sample has tens of thousands of clones; over 55% occur once, and the top ten carry roughly 15%. The sequencing used tumor tissue, collected at baseline. Source of these receptors: a woman aged 30 to 85 with non-small cell lung cancer. CDR3s include the opening cysteine and the closing phenylalanine or tryptophan. The order of the fields is J gene, D gene, clone size, V gene, CDR3 protein, CDR3 DNA. A D gene is named only where the DNA matches it firmly. Some rows have no size entry. The others give once, few or many, or a class for an expanded clone.

>TRBJ2-7|NA|NA|TRBV14
CASSQFSGPRVYEQYF
TGTGCCAGCAGCCAATTTAGCGGTCCTAGAGTCTACGAGCAGTACTTC
>TRBJ1-2|NA|NA|TRBV30
CAWRTGTARDGYTF
TGTGCCTGGAGGACCGGGACTGCCCGGGATGGCTACACCTTC
>TRBJ2-7|NA|NA|TRBV6-5
CASSGTGTLEQYF
TGTGCCAGCTCCGGGACTGGGACCCTCGAGCAGTACTTC
>TRBJ2-5|TRBD2|NA|TRBV5-6
CASSWAGLAGAWETQYF
TGTGCCAGCAGTTGGGCGGGACTAGCGGGAGCATGGGAGACCCAGTACTTC
>TRBJ2-1|NA|few|TRBV5-1
CASSLVTKNYNEQFF
TGCGCCAGCAGCTTGGTAACAAAGAACTACAATGAGCAGTTCTTC
>TRBJ2-3|NA|NA|TRBV4-1
CASSQVGGGTTDTQYF
TGCGCCAGCAGCCAAGTGGGGGGCGGGACCACAGATACGCAGTATTTT
>TRBJ2-7|TRBD1|NA|TRBV7-8
CASSFRDRVNEQYF
TGTGCCAGCAGCTTCCGGGACAGGGTAAACGAGCAGTACTTC
>TRBJ2-1|NA|NA|TRBV20-1
CSARPAAEQFF
TGCAGTGCTAGACCCGCCGCCGAGCAGTTCTTC
>TRBJ1-5|NA|medium-sized|TRBV7-8
CASSSRNLPQHF
TGTGCCAGCAGCTCCCGGAATCTGCCCCAGCATTTT
>TRBJ2-5|NA|NA|TRBV18
CASSPLALQETQYF
TGTGCCAGCTCACCCCTAGCTCTCCAAGAGACCCAGTACTTC
>TRBJ2-2|NA|NA|TRBV11-2
CASSLGHLTGELFF
TGTGCCAGCAGCTTAGGGCACCTCACCGGGGAGCTGTTTTTT
>TRBJ2-5|TRBD1|NA|TRBV5-1
CASSRDSSQETQYF
TGCGCCAGCAGCAGGGACAGTTCCCAAGAGACCCAGTACTTC
>TRBJ2-7|TRBD2|NA|TRBV5-1
CASSGTGTSGSHEQYF
TGCGCCAGCAGCGGAACCGGGACTAGCGGGAGCCACGAGCAGTACTTC
>TRBJ1-1|TRBD1|NA|TRBV6-5
CASSSPAGTGVFF
TGTGCCAGCAGTTCCCCAGCCGGGACAGGGGTATTCTTT
>TRBJ2-3|NA|NA|TRBV4-1
CASSQDPTTHTQYF
TGCGCCAGCAGCCAAGATCCGACTACCCATACGCAGTATTTT
>TRBJ2-4|TRBD2|NA|TRBV28
CASTRSGGTNIQYF
TGTGCCAGCACCCGTAGCGGGGGCACAAACATTCAGTACTTC
>TRBJ1-4|NA|NA|TRBV5-4
CASSLAGGFNEKLFF
TGTGCCAGCAGCTTGGCCGGGGGGTTTAATGAAAAACTGTTTTTT
>TRBJ2-7|NA|NA|TRBV12-5
CASALGGGTYEQYF
TGTGCTAGTGCCCTTGGAGGGGGGACCTACGAGCAGTACTTC
>TRBJ2-6|TRBD1|few|TRBV19
CASSKGTGAGANVLTF
TGTGCCAGTAGTAAAGGGACAGGGGCTGGGGCCAACGTCCTGACTTTC
>TRBJ2-7|TRBD1|few|TRBV6-5
CASSYSVRQGNYEQYF
TGTGCCAGCAGTTACTCTGTACGACAGGGGAACTACGAGCAGTACTTC
>TRBJ2-7|NA|NA|TRBV29-1
CSGKDWSGEQYF
TGCAGCGGTAAGGACTGGTCGGGAGAGCAGTACTTC
>TRBJ2-4|TRBD2|NA|TRBV9
CASSVGRGVKNIQYF
TGTGCCAGCAGCGTAGGTCGGGGGGTGAAAAACATTCAGTACTTC
>TRBJ2-1|NA|NA|TRBV10-3
CAISVKALSSDNEQFF
TGTGCCATCAGTGTGAAGGCGCTATCTAGCGACAATGAGCAGTTCTTC
>TRBJ2-2|NA|NA|TRBV10-2
CASTWNTGELFF
TGCGCCAGCACGTGGAACACCGGGGAGCTGTTTTTT
>TRBJ2-1|NA|NA|TRBV15
CATSRVTRERQFF
TGTGCCACCAGCAGAGTGACCCGGGAGAGGCAGTTCTTC
>TRBJ1-2|TRBD1|NA|TRBV14
CASSQVGGTGHGYTF
TGTGCCAGCAGCCAAGTAGGGGGGACAGGTCATGGCTACACCTTC
>TRBJ1-1|NA|medium-sized|TRBV5-4
CASSLDDSEAFF
TGTGCCAGCAGCTTGGACGATTCTGAAGCTTTCTTT
>TRBJ1-4|NA|NA|TRBV12-5
CASGLAGNSNEKLFF
TGTGCTAGTGGTTTGGCAGGGAACTCCAATGAAAAACTGTTTTTT
>TRBJ2-1|TRBD1|NA|TRBV27
CASSRPFGDREARNNEQFF
TGTGCCAGCAGTCGACCCTTTGGGGACAGGGAAGCTCGGAACAATGAGCAGTTCTTC
>TRBJ2-4|NA|NA|TRBV7-2
CASSLTIAKNIQYF
TGTGCCAGCAGCTTAACAATAGCCAAAAACATTCAGTACTTC
>TRBJ2-7|TRBD2|NA|TRBV7-9
CASSADLAGVAEQYF
TGTGCCAGCAGCGCTGACCTAGCGGGAGTAGCCGAGCAGTACTTC
>TRBJ2-6|NA|NA|TRBV2
CASSLSGANVLTF
TGTGCCAGCAGTTTGTCTGGGGCCAACGTCCTGACTTTC
>TRBJ2-3|NA|few|TRBV19
CASSIETTRLTDTQYF
TGTGCCAGTAGTATAGAGACCACTAGATTAACAGATACGCAGTATTTT
>TRBJ1-4|TRBD1|once|TRBV11-1
CASSNDRGNEKLFF
TGTGCCAGCAGCAACGACAGGGGGAATGAAAAACTGTTTTTT
>TRBJ2-5|NA|NA|TRBV19
CASSQGLRQETQYF
TGTGCCAGTAGTCAGGGTCTGCGGCAAGAGACCCAGTACTTC
>TRBJ2-2|NA|few|TRBV5-1
CASSPVGGGELFF
TGCGCCAGCAGCCCGGTCGGGGGCGGGGAGCTGTTTTTT
>TRBJ2-5|NA|NA|TRBV6-5
CASSYSGGRETQYF
TGTGCCAGCAGTTACTCTGGGGGGCGGGAGACCCAGTACTTC
>TRBJ1-2|NA|NA|TRBV19
CASREYYGYTF
TGTGCCAGTAGGGAGTACTATGGCTACACCTTC
>TRBJ2-3|TRBD2|NA|TRBV5-1
CASSLTPREVLDTQYF
TGCGCCAGCAGCTTGACCCCGCGGGAGGTTTTGGATACGCAGTATTTT
>TRBJ2-1|NA|once|TRBV13
CASSLGYRGDEQFF
TGTGCCAGCAGCTTAGGTTATAGGGGGGATGAGCAGTTCTTC
>TRBJ2-6|NA|NA|TRBV19
CASSRVEAGANVLTF
TGTGCCAGTAGTCGGGTTGAGGCTGGGGCCAACGTCCTGACTTTC
>TRBJ2-7|NA|NA|TRBV6-1
CASDRVGEQYF
TGTGCCAGCGACAGAGTAGGCGAGCAGTACTTC
>TRBJ2-5|TRBD2|NA|TRBV30
CAWNIAGVGETQYF
TGTGCCTGGAATATAGCGGGAGTAGGGGAGACCCAGTACTTC
>TRBJ2-7|TRBD2|NA|TRBV19
CASSIAGRAYEQYF
TGTGCCAGTAGTATAGCGGGGAGGGCCTACGAGCAGTACTTC